The TCR beta chain described here comes from a study of glioma-infiltrating T cells after dendritic cell vaccination. The germline CDR1 and CDR2 sequences are SGHDT and YYEEEE. This CDR3 spans 15 amino acids. V gave up 0 bases and J gave up 0 bases, with 7 bases separating them. Time point here: after dendritic cell vaccination, including at tumor progression/relapse. Here immunoSEQ multiplex PCR was the method, and the copy in TCRdb shows in-frame clones only, minus some. The sample carries roughly 56,000 clones, more than 75% recorded once. Specimen: blood, collected after dendritic cell vaccination. This clonotype was sampled from a human donor with glioblastoma. The chain combines TRBV5-6 with TRBJ1-3, with D hard to call. DNA for the CDR3: TGTGCCAGCAGCTTGGACACCAACTCTGGAAACACCATATATTTT. It codes for CASSLDTNSGNTIYF.